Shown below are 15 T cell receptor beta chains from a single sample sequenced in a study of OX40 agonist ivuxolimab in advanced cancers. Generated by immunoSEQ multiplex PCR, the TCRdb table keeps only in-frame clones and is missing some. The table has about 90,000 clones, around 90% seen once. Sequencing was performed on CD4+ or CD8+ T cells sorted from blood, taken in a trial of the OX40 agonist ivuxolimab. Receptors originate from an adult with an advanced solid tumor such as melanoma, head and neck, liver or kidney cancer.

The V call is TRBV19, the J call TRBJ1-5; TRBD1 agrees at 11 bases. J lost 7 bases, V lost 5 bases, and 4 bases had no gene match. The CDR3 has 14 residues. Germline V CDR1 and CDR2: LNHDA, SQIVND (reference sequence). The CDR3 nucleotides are TGTGCCAGTAGTCATGGACAGGGGGCACAGCCCCAGCATTTT. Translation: CASSHGQGAQPQHF.

CDR3 protein: CASSESGPGATDTQYF. The CDR3 DNA reads as TGCGCCAGCAGTGAGTCCGGGCCAGGGGCGACAGATACGCAGTATTTT. The chain combines TRBV10-2 with TRBJ2-3, with D possibly TRBD1 on 6 matching bases. The CDR3 totals 16 residues. Germline loops: CDR1 WSHSY, CDR2 SAAADI. The germline V and J ends were trimmed by 0 bases and 3 bases, with 13 bases remaining between them.

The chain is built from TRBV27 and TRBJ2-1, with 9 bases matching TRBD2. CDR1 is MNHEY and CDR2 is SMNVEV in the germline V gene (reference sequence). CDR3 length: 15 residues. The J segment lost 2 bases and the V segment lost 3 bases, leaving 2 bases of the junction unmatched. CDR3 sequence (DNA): TGTGCCAGCAGTTTCGGCGGGAGGGCCTACAATGAGCAGTTCTTC. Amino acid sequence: CASSFGGRAYNEQFF.

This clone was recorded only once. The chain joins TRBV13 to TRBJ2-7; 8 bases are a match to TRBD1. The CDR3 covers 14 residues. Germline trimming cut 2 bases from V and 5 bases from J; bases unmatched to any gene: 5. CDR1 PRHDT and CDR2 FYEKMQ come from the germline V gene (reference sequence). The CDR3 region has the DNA TGTGCCAGCAGCTTACAGGGGGCGCTTAACGAGCAGTACTTC. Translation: CASSLQGALNEQYF.

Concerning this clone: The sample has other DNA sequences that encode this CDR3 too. CDR3 sequence reads: CASSLGGQGTDTQYF. The CDR3 DNA is TGTGCCAGCAGCTTAGGTGGACAGGGCACAGATACGCAGTATTTT. This chain uses TRBV11-2 with TRBJ2-3; 7 bases align to TRBD1. Germline-derived CDR1 and CDR2 are SGHAT and FQNNGV. The trim removed 1 base at V and 1 base at J, leaving 2 bases unmatched. The CDR3 spans 15 residues.

The CDR3 DNA reads TGTGCCAGCAGCTCCGGGACAGTGATCCACGAGCAGTACTTC. Protein: CASSSGTVIHEQYF. The genes are TRBV25-1 and TRBJ2-7; 7 positions match TRBD1. The germline V gene has CDR1 MGHDK and CDR2 SYGVNS. This CDR3 spans 14 amino acids. The V and J ends lost 6 bases and 5 bases, in that order; junction bases with no gene match: 10.

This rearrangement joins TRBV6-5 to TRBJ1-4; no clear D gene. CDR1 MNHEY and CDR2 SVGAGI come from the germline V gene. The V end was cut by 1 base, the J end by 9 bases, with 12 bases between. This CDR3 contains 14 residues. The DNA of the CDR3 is TGTGCCAGCAGTTACTATGCGTCACCCCAAAAACTGTTTTTT. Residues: CASSYYASPQKLFF.

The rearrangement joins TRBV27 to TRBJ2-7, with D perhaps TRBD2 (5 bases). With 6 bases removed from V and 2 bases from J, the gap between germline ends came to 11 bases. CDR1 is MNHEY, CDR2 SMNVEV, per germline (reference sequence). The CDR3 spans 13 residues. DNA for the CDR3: TGTGCCAGCAGGCGGGCCCCTCCCTACGAGCAGTACTTC. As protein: CASRRAPPYEQYF.

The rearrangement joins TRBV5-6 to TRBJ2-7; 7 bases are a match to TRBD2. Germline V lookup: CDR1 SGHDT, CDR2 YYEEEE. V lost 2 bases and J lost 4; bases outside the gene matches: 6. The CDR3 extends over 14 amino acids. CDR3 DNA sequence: TGTGCCAGCAGCTTCGGGACTAAGGGATACGAGCAGTACTTC. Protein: CASSFGTKGYEQYF.

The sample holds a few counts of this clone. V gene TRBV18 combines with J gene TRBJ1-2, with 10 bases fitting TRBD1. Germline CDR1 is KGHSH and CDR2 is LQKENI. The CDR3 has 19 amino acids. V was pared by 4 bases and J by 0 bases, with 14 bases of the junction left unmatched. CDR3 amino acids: CASSLWDRGISTSNYGYTF. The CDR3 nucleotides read TGTGCCAGCTCACTTTGGGACAGGGGAATATCTACGTCTAACTATGGCTACACCTTC. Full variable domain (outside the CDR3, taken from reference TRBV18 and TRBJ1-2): NAGVMQNPRHLVRRRGQEARLRCSPMKGHSHVYWYRQLPEEGLKFMVYLQKENIIDESGMPKERFSAEFPKEGPSILRIQQVVRGDSAAYFCASSLWDRGISTSNYGYTFGSGTRLTVV.

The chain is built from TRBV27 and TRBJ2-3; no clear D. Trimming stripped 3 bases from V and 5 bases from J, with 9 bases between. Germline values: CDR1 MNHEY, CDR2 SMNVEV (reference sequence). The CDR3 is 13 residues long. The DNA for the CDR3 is TGTGCCAGCAGTTTCAGATGGGGAGATACGCAGTATTTT. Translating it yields CASSFRWGDTQYF.

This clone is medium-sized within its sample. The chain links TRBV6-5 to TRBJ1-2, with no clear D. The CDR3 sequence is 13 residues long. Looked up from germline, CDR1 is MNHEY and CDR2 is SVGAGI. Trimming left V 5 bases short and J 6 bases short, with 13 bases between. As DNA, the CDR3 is TGTGCCAGCAGTACGACCAGGTCGGATGGCTACACCTTC. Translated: CASSTTRSDGYTF.

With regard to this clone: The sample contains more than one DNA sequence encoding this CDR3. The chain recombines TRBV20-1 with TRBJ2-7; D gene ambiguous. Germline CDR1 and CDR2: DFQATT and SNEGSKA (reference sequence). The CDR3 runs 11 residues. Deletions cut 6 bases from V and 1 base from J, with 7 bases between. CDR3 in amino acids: CSASGSYEQYF. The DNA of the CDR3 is TGCAGTGCCTCAGGTTCCTACGAGCAGTACTTC.

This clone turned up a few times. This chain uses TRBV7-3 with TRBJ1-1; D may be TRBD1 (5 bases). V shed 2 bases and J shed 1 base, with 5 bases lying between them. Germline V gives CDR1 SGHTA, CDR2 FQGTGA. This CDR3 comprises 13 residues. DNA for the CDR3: TGTGCCAGCAGCTTAGGGGCGAACACTGAAGCTTTCTTT. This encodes CASSLGANTEAFF.

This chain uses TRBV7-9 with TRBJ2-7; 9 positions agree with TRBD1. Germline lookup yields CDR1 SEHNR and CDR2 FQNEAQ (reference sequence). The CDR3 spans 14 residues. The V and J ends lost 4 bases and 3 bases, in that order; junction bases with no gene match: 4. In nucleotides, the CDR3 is TGTGCCAGCAGCTCAAGGGACAGGGACTACGAGCAGTACTTC. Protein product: CASSSRDRDYEQYF.